The next 24 T cell receptor beta chains were all read from a single sample in a study of T cells in Graves' hyperthyroidism and ophthalmopathy. RNA transcripts served as the template for amplifying TCR beta CDR3 regions. When the TCR CDR3 underwent first-round RT-PCR, the HTBI primer set was used. TCRdb passed the multiplex PCR reads through MiXCR, listing each CDR3 protein once. The sample lists around 690,000 distinct CDR3 sequences, 17% occurring once. The specimen sequenced was blood. The receptors stem from a man aged 45-65 years with Graves' hyperthyroidism.

The sample holds many counts of this clonotype. The chain carries TRBV11-1 and TRBJ2-3, with 10 bases identical to TRBD1. Trimming took 5 bases from V and 6 from J; bases not matched to a gene: 5. CDR1 and CDR2 (germline): SGHAT, FQDESV (reference sequence). This CDR3 has 14 amino acids. CDR3 in amino acids: CASSARTGGDTQYF. The DNA of the CDR3 is TGTGCCAGCAGCGCCAGGACAGGGGGGGATACGCAGTATTTT.

Points on this clonotype: As the CDR3 is not closed by the conserved phenylalanine or tryptophan, this likely results from a read error. The V call is TRBV27, the J call TRBJ1-2, with D perhaps TRBD1 (5 bases). Trimming cost V 0 bases and J 4 bases, with 12 bases left between them. Germline CDR1 MNHEY, CDR2 SMNVEV (reference sequence). This CDR3 is 15 amino acids long. This CDR3 is CASSLSNGDPYGYTV. The CDR3 bases are TGTGCCAGCAGTTTATCGAATGGGGACCCCTATGGCTACACCGTC.

This clonotype has a count of ten or more. V and J are TRBV11-1 and TRBJ2-1; TRBD1 matches at 11 bases. Trimming removed 2 bases from V and 9 bases from J; junction bases left unmatched: 9. Germline CDR1 reads SGHAT; CDR2 reads FQDESV (reference sequence). The CDR3 loop spans 16 amino acids. CDR3: CASSLRSGQGASEQFF. CDR3 DNA sequence: TGTGCCAGCAGCTTAAGGAGTGGACAGGGGGCTAGTGAGCAGTTCTTC.

The table lists this clonotype with many counts. The chain employs TRBV7-2 and TRBJ2-7, with D possibly matching TRBD2 (5 bases). Germline CDR1 reads SGHTA; CDR2 reads FQGNSA. The V end lost 0 bases, the J end lost 1 base, and 10 bases lay between the germline ends. The CDR3 loop spans 15 amino acids. The CDR3: CASSLAGKGSYEQYF. Here the CDR3 DNA reads TGTGCCAGCAGCTTAGCCGGGAAGGGTTCCTACGAGCAGTACTTC.

This clonotype was found many times. The gene calls are TRBV27 and TRBJ2-1; the match to TRBD2 covers 7 bases. With 7 bases clipped from V and 9 bases from J, the junction kept 15 bases outside the gene matches. In germline, CDR1 is MNHEY, CDR2 SMNVEV (reference sequence). There are 15 residues in the CDR3. The chain's CDR3 is CASTILSTTGGEQFF. CDR3 in DNA: TGTGCCAGCACCATCCTCAGCACAACGGGGGGTGAGCAGTTCTTC.

The V gene is TRBV10-1, the J gene TRBJ2-7, with 13 bases lining up with TRBD2. Germline V gives CDR1 WNHNN, CDR2 SYGVQD (reference sequence). This CDR3 has 16 residues. J gave up 4 bases and V 5 bases, and 8 bases lay outside the gene matches. The CDR3 nucleotides are TGCGCCAGCAGTAGGCGACTAGCGGGAGGTTCGTACGAGCAGTACTTC. The encoded protein is CASSRRLAGGSYEQYF.

This clonotype has more than one count but fewer than ten. V and J are TRBV7-3 and TRBJ2-7; no firm D call. The CDR3 runs to 15 residues. Germline CDR1 SGHTA, CDR2 FQGTGA. With 5 bases removed from V and 0 bases from J, the gap between germline ends came to 14 bases. Written as DNA, the CDR3 is TGTGCCAGCAGCGCCACAGCGACGAGCTCCTACGAGCAGTACTTC. Amino acids: CASSATATSSYEQYF.

The chain has TRBV19 and TRBJ2-2; D is perhaps TRBD1 (6 bases). The germline gives CDR1 LNHDA, CDR2 SQIVND (reference sequence). V was trimmed by 8 bases and J by 7 bases, leaving 17 bases between them. The CDR3 is 14 amino acids. Here the CDR3 reads CASGFQGTNGELFF. In DNA form, the CDR3 reads TGTGCCAGTGGTTTCCAGGGGACGAACGGGGAGCTGTTTTTT.

In this sample, this clonotype turned up many times. J is TRBJ1-4 and V is TRBV11-2; 10 positions match TRBD1. V was clipped by 8 bases and J by 0 bases; unmatched bases: 6. CDR1 is SGHAT, CDR2 FQNNGV, per germline. This CDR3 comprises 16 residues. CDR3 amino acids: CASSGTGDATNEKLFF. The CDR3 nucleotides are TGTGCCAGCTCCGGGACAGGGGATGCAACTAATGAAAAACTGTTTTTT.

The gene calls are TRBV20-1 and TRBJ2-3, with TRBD2 as a possible D gene (5 bases). V was shortened by 0 bases and J by 9 bases, with 19 bases between the two germline ends. This CDR3 is 15 amino acids long. The V gene's germline CDR1 is DFQATT and CDR2 SNEGSKA (reference sequence). The CDR3 coding sequence is TGCAGTGCTAGAGATGTACCTACGGAGGTGGTGACGCAGTATTTT. Its translation is CSARDVPTEVVTQYF.

The CDR3 nucleotides are TGTGCCAGCAGCTTGGTTTTGAAAAACTATGGCTACACCTTC. This sequence encodes CASSLVLKNYGYTF. The chain is built from TRBV5-6 and TRBJ1-2; no firm D call. From germline, CDR1 is SGHDT and CDR2 YYEEEE. This CDR3 has 14 amino acids. The ends were cut back, 0 bases at V and 2 bases at J, with 8 bases in the middle.

The V and J genes are TRBV11-2 and TRBJ1-3; the D is unclear. The V end lost 5 bases, the J end lost 1 base, and 9 bases lay between the germline ends. Germline CDR1 and CDR2: SGHAT and FQNNGV. This CDR3 spans 14 amino acids. In DNA form, the CDR3 reads TGTGCCAGCAGCCGAGGTTCTTCTGGAAACACCATATATTTT. This gives the protein CASSRGSSGNTIYF.

With respect to this clonotype: A much larger clone is a single base away; this may be a read error. This rearrangement joins TRBV30 to TRBJ1-2, with a tentative D call TRBD1 (5 bases). Per germline, CDR1 GTSNPN and CDR2 SVGIG (reference sequence). The CDR3 has 13 residues. Trimming took 8 bases from V and 4 from J, leaving 17 bases between them. The CDR3 loop is CAHDMVGTYGYTF. The CDR3 bases are TGTGCCCACGATATGGTAGGGACCTATGGCTACACCTTC.

The CDR3 DNA sequence: TGTGCCAGCAGTTATAGGGGAAAAGGAAACACCATATATTTT. It specifies CASSYRGKGNTIYF. The chain is built from TRBV12-3 or TRBV12-4 and TRBJ1-3; a possible D gene is TRBD1 (5 bases). Trimming removed 4 bases at V and 4 bases at J, with 11 bases between. CDR3 size: 14 residues.

This clonotype showed up many times. The chain employs TRBV28 and TRBJ2-2, with a weak D call TRBD2 (5 bases). CDR1 is MDHEN, CDR2 SYDVKM, per germline. The V and J ends lost 1 base and 2 bases respectively, with 8 bases between them. The CDR3 has 15 residues. The CDR3, as DNA: TGTGCCAGCAGTTTATTGGACTTTAACACCGGGGAGCTGTTTTTT. Protein product: CASSLLDFNTGELFF.

This clonotype was seen ten or more times. This sequence joins TRBV7-2 and TRBJ2-7; 13 bases agree with TRBD2. Germline-derived CDR1 and CDR2 are SGHTA and FQGNSA. With V trimmed by 4 bases and J by 3 bases, 6 bases remained unmatched. CDR3 length: 16 residues. In DNA, the CDR3 is TGTGCCAGCAGCTCCAATAGACTAGCGGGAGGCTACGAGCAGTACTTC. As protein: CASSSNRLAGGYEQYF.

This clonotype was picked up many times. The chain has TRBV9 and TRBJ2-7; maybe TRBD1 (6 bases). There are 16 residues in the CDR3. Germline V lookup: CDR1 SGDLS, CDR2 YYNGEE. Trimming shortened V by 0 bases and J by 6 bases, and 19 bases separated the two germline ends. CDR3: CASSVATRQYRVEQYF. The CDR3 DNA reads TGTGCCAGCAGCGTAGCCACCCGGCAGTACAGGGTCGAGCAGTACTTC.

The table lists this clonotype with a few counts. The CDR3 DNA is TGTGCCAGCAGTTTCCCCGGGCCGGGGACCCAGTACTTC. Protein sequence: CASSFPGPGTQYF. The rearrangement uses TRBV28 and TRBJ2-5; no clear D gene. The CDR3 covers 13 residues. The germline V and J ends were trimmed by 3 bases and 7 bases, with 12 bases remaining between them. Looked up from germline, CDR1 is MDHEN and CDR2 is SYDVKM.

J is TRBJ2-1 and V is TRBV7-6, with D possibly called TRBD1 or TRBD2 (6 bases each). The length of the CDR3 is 17 residues. V lost 5 bases and J lost 0, with 17 bases in between. CDR1 is SGHVS, CDR2 FNYEAQ, per germline. In DNA form, the CDR3 reads TGTGCCAGCAGCCCGGCGTGGGGGCGGGACTCCTACAATGAGCAGTTCTTC. This encodes CASSPAWGRDSYNEQFF.

This chain links TRBV6-1 with TRBJ1-1; D unclear. The germline V gene encodes CDR1 MNHNS and CDR2 SASEGT. The CDR3 sequence is 16 residues long. V shed 5 bases and J shed 5 bases, with 21 bases lying between them. CDR3 sequence reads: CASSTTSVMGGTEAFF. DNA of the CDR3: TGTGCCAGCAGTACGACCTCAGTAATGGGAGGAACTGAAGCTTTCTTT.

Worth noting for this clonotype: This sequence may be a read error, since a much larger clone differs from it by one base. The chain couples TRBV6-1 to TRBJ2-1, with 7 nucleotides matching TRBD2. The CDR3 extends over 15 amino acids. The trim removed 6 bases at V and 3 bases at J, leaving 8 bases unmatched. Germline V CDR1 and CDR2: MNHNS, SASEGT. CDR3 DNA sequence: TGTGCCAGCAGAAACCGGGCTAGCGGCTACAATGAGCAGTTCTTC. Translation gives CASRNRASGYNEQFF.

Many counts were recorded for this clonotype. This chain links TRBV3-1 with TRBJ2-7; 8 bases line up with TRBD2. The CDR3 has 12 amino acids. In germline, CDR1 is LGHDT, CDR2 YNNKEL (reference sequence). The ends lost 3 bases at V and 9 bases at J; junction bases unmatched: 4. The DNA of the CDR3 is TGTGCCAGCAGCCATGGAGCGGGAGTGCAGTACTTC. Amino acids: CASSHGAGVQYF.

This clonotype has a handful of counts. The CDR3 reads CASSGREVMYEQYF. DNA of the CDR3: TGTGCCAGCAGTGGCAGGGAGGTGATGTACGAGCAGTACTTC. J is TRBJ2-7 and V is TRBV27, with a possible D match to TRBD2 (6 bases). CDR1 MNHEY and CDR2 SMNVEV come from the germline V gene (reference sequence). The ends were cut back, 5 bases at V and 4 bases at J, with 15 bases in the middle. The CDR3 totals 14 residues.

This chain links TRBV6-1 with TRBJ2-3; the match to TRBD2 covers 12 bases. Germline CDR1 MNHNS, CDR2 SASEGT. The CDR3 extends over 16 amino acids. V gave up 6 bases and J gave up 6 bases; unmatched junction bases: 10. In DNA, the CDR3 is TGTGCCAGCAGCGAACAGACTAGCGGGAGTTGGGATACGCAGTATTTT. Translated: CASSEQTSGSWDTQYF.